This T cell receptor (beta chain) was sequenced during a study of glioma-infiltrating T cells. This clonotype was observed a few times. The antigen remains undetermined. The study's findings and limits: CDR3 overlap between tissue and blood was very small. Non-neoplastic patients had below-expected tissue-blood divergence, while all gliomas exceeded expectation.

Germline assignment: CDR1 LGHNT and CDR2 FRNRAP. The CDR3 is made up of 12 amino acids. After removal of 11 bases from V and 2 bases from J, the junction contained 5 bases not matched to a gene. TCR alpha and beta CDR3 regions were amplified from RNA using iRepertoire nested multiplex PCR. TCRdb reprocessed the multiplex PCR reads via MiXCR and lists one record per CDR3 protein. The sample consists of roughly 200,000 distinct CDR3 sequences, over 25% of them appearing once. The source of this sequence is a human donor with low-grade glioma or glioblastoma, undergoing nonglioma brain surgery, or in good health (not recorded which). Material for sequencing was glioma tissue, nonneoplastic brain tissue, or PBMCs (not recorded which). The V call is TRBV12-5, the J call TRBJ1-1, with 7 bases lining up with TRBD1. For the CDR3, the DNA is TGTGCTTGCAGGGGGTCAAACACTGAAGCTTTCTTT. Protein: CACRGSNTEAFF.